This T cell receptor beta chain was identified during a study of T cell changes during pregnancy in multiple sclerosis. With 5 bases clipped from V and 2 bases from J, the junction kept 5 bases outside the gene matches. Germline V lookup: CDR1 MNHEY, CDR2 SVGAGI. CDR3 length: 14 amino acids. Method: immunoSEQ multiplex PCR; TCRdb's copy keeps in-frame clones and lacks some. The sample comprises fewer than 140,000 clones, under 95% of which are singletons, and about 1.5% rests with the top ten. J is TRBJ2-5 and V is TRBV6-5; 7 bases align to TRBD1. This receptor was identified in a female donor with multiple sclerosis, enrolled in a pregnancy study. This specimen was peripheral blood, taken before pregnancy. The CDR3 protein is CASSGDSGQETQYF. The CDR3 DNA follows: TGTGCCAGCAGTGGGGACAGCGGACAAGAGACCCAGTACTTC.